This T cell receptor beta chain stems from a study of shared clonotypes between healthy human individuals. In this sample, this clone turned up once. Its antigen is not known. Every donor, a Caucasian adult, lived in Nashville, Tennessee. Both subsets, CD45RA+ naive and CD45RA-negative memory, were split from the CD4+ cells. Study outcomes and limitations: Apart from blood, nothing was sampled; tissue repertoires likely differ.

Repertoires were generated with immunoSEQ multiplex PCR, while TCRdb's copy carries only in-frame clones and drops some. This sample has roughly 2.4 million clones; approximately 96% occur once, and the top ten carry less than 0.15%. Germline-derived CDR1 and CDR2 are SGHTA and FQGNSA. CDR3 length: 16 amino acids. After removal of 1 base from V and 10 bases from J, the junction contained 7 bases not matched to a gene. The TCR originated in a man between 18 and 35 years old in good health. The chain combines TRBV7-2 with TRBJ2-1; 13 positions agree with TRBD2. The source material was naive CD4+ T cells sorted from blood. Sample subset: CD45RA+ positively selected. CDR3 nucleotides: TGTGCCAGCAGCTTAGGACTAGCGGGAGGTAAACGGGAGCAGTTCTTC. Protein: CASSLGLAGGKREQFF.